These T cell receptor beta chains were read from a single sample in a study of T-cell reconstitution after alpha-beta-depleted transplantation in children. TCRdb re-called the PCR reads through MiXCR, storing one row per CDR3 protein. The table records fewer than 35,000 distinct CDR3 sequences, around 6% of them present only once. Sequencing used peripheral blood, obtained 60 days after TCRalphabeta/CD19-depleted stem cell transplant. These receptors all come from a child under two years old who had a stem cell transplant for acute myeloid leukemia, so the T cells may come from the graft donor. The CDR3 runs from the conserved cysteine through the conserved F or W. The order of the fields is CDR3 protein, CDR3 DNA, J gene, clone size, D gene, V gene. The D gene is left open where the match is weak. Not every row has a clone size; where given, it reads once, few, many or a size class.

CASSQYLSPTSSYEQYF | TGCGCCAGCAGCCAATACTTATCACCGACTAGTTCTTACGAGCAGTACTTC | TRBJ2-7 | many | - | TRBV4-1
CASTLTGELFF | TGTGCCAGCACCCTTACCGGGGAGCTGTTTTTT | TRBJ2-2 | many | - | TRBV7-2
CSALLAGGLDTQYF | TGCAGTGCTCTACTAGCGGGGGGGTTAGATACGCAGTATTTT | TRBJ2-3 | many | TRBD2 | TRBV20-1
CASSLGVVNGYTF | TGTGCCAGCAGTTTAGGGGTCGTTAATGGCTACACCTTC | TRBJ1-2 | many | - | TRBV12-3/TRBV12-4
CASSERGGLAEFYNEQFF | TGTGCCAGCAGTGAAAGGGGGGGACTAGCGGAATTCTACAATGAGCAGTTCTTC | TRBJ2-1 | many | TRBD2 | TRBV25-1
CASSPQGSEQFF | TGTGCCAGCAGCCCACAGGGAAGTGAGCAGTTCTTC | TRBJ2-1 | many | - | TRBV9
CASSLVPRVSYEQYF | TGTGCCAGCAGCTTAGTCCCGAGGGTTTCCTACGAGCAGTACTTC | TRBJ2-7 | many | - | TRBV11-2
CAMSPGFICRGWPTYEQYF | TGTGCCATGAGCCCCGGGTTCATATGCCGGGGATGGCCTACCTACGAGCAGTACTTC | TRBJ2-7 | - | - | TRBV4-2
CAISREGPDTQYF | TGTGCCATCAGTAGGGAAGGGCCAGATACGCAGTATTTT | TRBJ2-3 | - | - | TRBV10-3
CASTTGRKNTEAFF | TGCGCCAGCACTACGGGACGTAAGAACACTGAAGCTTTCTTT | TRBJ1-1 | many | - | TRBV5-1
CASSLIPGPYGYTF | TGTGCCAGCAGTCTTATTCCGGGTCCTTATGGCTACACCTTC | TRBJ1-2 | many | - | TRBV6-2/TRBV6-3
CASSLGGGSRYNEQFF | TGTGCCAGCAGCTTAGGGGGGGGGAGTCGGTACAATGAGCAGTTCTTC | TRBJ2-1 | - | TRBD2 | TRBV7-8
CASSESSGRASGELFF | TGTGCCAGCAGTGAATCTAGCGGGAGGGCCTCCGGGGAGCTGTTTTTT | TRBJ2-2 | many | TRBD2 | TRBV6-1
CASGLGHGSYNEQFF | TGTGCTAGTGGTTTGGGCCACGGCTCCTACAATGAGCAGTTCTTC | TRBJ2-1 | many | - | TRBV12-5
CASSDLSSGTYEQYF | TGTGCCAGCAGTGATCTGTCTAGCGGAACCTACGAGCAGTACTTC | TRBJ2-7 | - | TRBD2 | TRBV2
CSVGTFYEQYF | TGCAGCGTGGGGACTTTCTACGAGCAGTACTTC | TRBJ2-7 | many | - | TRBV29-1
CASSPRVLGVVREQYF | TGTGCCAGCTCACCCCGGGTGTTGGGGGTCGTGAGAGAGCAGTACTTC | TRBJ2-7 | - | - | TRBV18
CSAGGPGGYTF | TGCAGTGCAGGGGGGCCCGGGGGCTACACCTTC | TRBJ1-2 | many | - | TRBV20-1
CASSFAGASPGNTIYF | TGTGCCAGCAGTTTTGCGGGGGCTAGCCCTGGAAACACCATATATTTT | TRBJ1-3 | - | - | TRBV28
CASSLIPAGAYTDTQYF | TGTGCCAGCAGTTTAATTCCAGCGGGGGCATACACAGATACGCAGTATTTT | TRBJ2-3 | many | TRBD2 | TRBV27
CSARTSGLYNEQFF | TGCAGTGCCCGTACTAGCGGGCTATACAATGAGCAGTTCTTC | TRBJ2-1 | many | TRBD2 | TRBV20-1
CASSLIQRGPPGELFF | TGTGCCAGCAGTTTAATCCAGCGGGGGCCACCCGGGGAGCTGTTTTTT | TRBJ2-2 | medium-sized | TRBD2 | TRBV28
CASSHRNSGRAEQYF | TGTGCCAGCAGCCATAGAAATAGCGGGAGGGCCGAGCAGTACTTC | TRBJ2-7 | many | TRBD2 | TRBV3-1
CASSVAGIDNSPLHF | TGTGCCAGCAGCGTAGCAGGGATCGATAATTCACCCCTCCACTTT | TRBJ1-6 | many | - | TRBV9
CASSEGGSFDTQYF | TGTGCCAGCAGCGAGGGAGGGAGCTTTGATACGCAGTATTTT | TRBJ2-3 | - | TRBD2 | TRBV9
CASSHTWRTVNTEAFF | TGTGCCAGCAGCCATACGTGGAGGACAGTGAACACTGAAGCTTTCTTT | TRBJ1-1 | many | - | TRBV7-2
CASSSLRATGELFF | TGTGCCAGCAGTTCCCTAAGGGCCACCGGGGAGCTGTTTTTT | TRBJ2-2 | few | - | TRBV27
CASSDPSTQETQYF | TGTGCCAGCAGTGATCCCAGCACCCAAGAGACCCAGTACTTC | TRBJ2-5 | many | - | TRBV2
CASSKTGTGNIEAKNIQYF | TGTGCCAGCAGCAAGACCGGGACAGGGAATATAGAAGCCAAAAACATTCAGTACTTC | TRBJ2-4 | many | TRBD1 | TRBV11-1
CASGLFWDRVADTQYF | TGCGCCAGCGGGCTCTTCTGGGACAGGGTGGCAGATACGCAGTATTTT | TRBJ2-3 | many | TRBD1 | TRBV4-3
CASSQWSFSGTSGQSSYNEQFF | TGCGCCAGCAGCCAATGGTCGTTTTCCGGGACTAGCGGGCAGAGCTCCTACAATGAGCAGTTCTTC | TRBJ2-1 | many | TRBD2 | TRBV4-1
CASSQDWYRGLTDTQYF | TGCGCCAGCAGCCAAGATTGGTATAGGGGACTGACAGATACGCAGTATTTT | TRBJ2-3 | - | - | TRBV4-3
CASSQAEGKKAAKNIQYF | TGTGCCAGCAGCCAAGCGGAAGGCAAAAAGGCAGCCAAAAACATTCAGTACTTC | TRBJ2-4 | many | - | TRBV14
CASSFEGSNQPQHF | TGTGCCAGCAGTTTCGAAGGGAGCAATCAGCCCCAGCATTTT | TRBJ1-5 | many | - | TRBV12-3/TRBV12-4
CASSQGVPGQTVKLFF | TGTGCCAGCAGCCAAGGCGTTCCGGGACAGACGGTAAAACTGTTTTTT | TRBJ1-4 | many | TRBD1 | TRBV14
CASSWSGYTF | TGTGCCAGCAGTTGGAGTGGCTACACCTTC | TRBJ1-2 | many | - | TRBV28
CASSLGRGEAFF | TGTGCCAGCAGTTTAGGGAGAGGTGAAGCTTTCTTT | TRBJ1-1 | many | - | TRBV28
CATSDLGSGELFF | TGTGCCACCAGTGATTTGGGCAGCGGGGAGCTGTTTTTT | TRBJ2-2 | many | - | TRBV24-1
CASSQEIGGYEQYF | TGCGCCAGCAGCCAAGAGATTGGAGGTTACGAGCAGTACTTC | TRBJ2-7 | few | - | TRBV4-3